Presented here are 3 T cell receptor beta chains from one specimen sequenced in a study of PD-1 blockade in classical Hodgkin lymphoma. Each patient relapsed following autologous stem cell transplantation, and prior brentuximab vedotin exposure differed. Here immunoSEQ multiplex PCR was the method, and the copy in TCRdb shows in-frame clones only, minus some. The sample has approximately 79,000 clones, about nine tenths seen once. The source was peripheral blood mononuclear cells (PBMCs), collected before the second cycle of nivolumab. The receptor set was obtained from a human donor with classical Hodgkin lymphoma.

The chain combines TRBV11-3 with TRBJ2-2, with 7 bases aligning to TRBD1. CDR3 length equals 15 residues. Germline V CDR1 and CDR2: SGHNT, YENEEA. Losses at the gene ends were 6 bases for V and 7 bases for J; bases not matched to a gene: 11. DNA for the CDR3: TGTGCCAGCAGGAAAGACAGGGAAGTAAACGGGGAGCTGTTTTTT. Translating it yields CASRKDREVNGELFF.

V and J are TRBV6-1 and TRBJ1-5; 7 nucleotides line up with TRBD1. The V and J ends lost 6 bases and 0 bases, in that order; junction bases with no gene match: 5. The CDR3 contains 15 residues. In germline, CDR1 is MNHNS, CDR2 SASEGT. This chain's CDR3 is CASSAQGDSNQPQHF. In DNA form, the CDR3 reads TGTGCCAGCAGCGCTCAGGGGGATAGCAATCAGCCCCAGCATTTT.

This clone appeared a single time. This chain links TRBV7-9 with TRBJ2-4, with TRBD2 matching over 10 bases. The length of the CDR3 is 14 residues. Germline trimming cut 4 bases from V and 9 bases from J; bases unmatched to any gene: 6. CDR1 is SEHNR and CDR2 is FQNEAQ in the germline V gene (reference sequence). The CDR3 reads CASSSGLAMGIQYF. The CDR3 DNA is TGTGCCAGCAGCTCGGGACTAGCGATGGGCATTCAGTACTTC.